This TCR beta chain comes out of a study of blood T cell repertoires in COVID-19. Repertoires were generated with immunoSEQ multiplex PCR, while TCRdb's copy carries only in-frame clones and drops some. The repertoire has over 45,000 clones, around 90% of them found once; the top ten carry 5.5% to 7.5%. Germline V lookup: CDR1 MNHEY, CDR2 SVGAGI. CDR3 length: 13 amino acids. V was cut by 9 bases and J by 2 bases, with 12 bases left in between. The receptor comes from a man aged 45-65 years with active COVID-19. This chain joins TRBV6-5 and TRBJ2-3; the D gene is possibly TRBD2 (5 bases). The source material was peripheral blood. The CDR3 nucleotides read TGTGCCAGGTCGGACTCCCCCACAGATACGCAGTATTTT. The encoded protein is CARSDSPTDTQYF.